This T cell receptor (beta chain) is drawn from a study of human T cells and chemical hapten exposure. TCRdb independently ran MiXCR on the RACE reads; one entry per CDR3 protein. The repertoire holds tens of thousands of distinct CDR3 sequences, with about 9.4% as singletons. Time point given: patch test 2, 6 weeks after DPC sensitization. Treatment of the sample: therapeutic diphenylcyclopropenone sensitization with weekly scalp DPC. This clonotype was counted ten times or more. Germline trimming cut 4 bases from V and 4 bases from J; bases unmatched to any gene: 6. This CDR3 comprises 15 residues. Germline lookup yields CDR1 KGHDR and CDR2 SFDVKD.

This TCR was sampled from a woman aged 45-60 years with alopecia areata. Some clones in this sample may be carry-over from other donors' samples. This chain links TRBV24-1 with TRBJ2-3; 8 nucleotides align to TRBD2. This sample comprised whole blood, obtained in connection with sensitization to the hapten diphenylcyclopropenone (DPC). CDR3 in amino acids: CATSDGREVSDTQYF. CDR3 coding DNA: TGTGCCACCAGTGACGGGCGGGAGGTTTCAGATACGCAGTATTTT.